A single sample gave rise to the 16 T cell receptor beta chains below, sequenced in a study of T cells in Graves' hyperthyroidism and ophthalmopathy (dated by TCRdb to between 2018 and 2021). The library came from multiplex PCR. The data were produced on an Illumina HiSeq 2000. TCR beta CDR3 regions were amplified from RNA transcripts. A first-round RT-PCR of the TCR CDR3 used the HTBI primer set with the Qiagen OneStep RT-PCR kit. Using fastp trimming at Q25 and MiXCR clonotype assembly, TCRdb reanalyzed the public sequencing data and kept in-frame beta chains. Rows with a matching CDR3 protein are joined into one entry that keeps the most common DNA and genes. In all, the sample holds a few hundred thousand distinct CDR3 sequences, and more than 15% of those were seen once. The ten largest clones take up about 7% of the sample. Sample: blood. The receptor source for this set is a woman aged 30 to 39 with Graves' hyperthyroidism.

This clonotype has at least ten counts. The chain recombines TRBV18 with TRBJ2-3, with D possibly TRBD2 on 5 matching bases. This CDR3 has 14 amino acids. Trimming stripped 3 bases from V and 4 bases from J, with 11 bases between. Germline-derived CDR1 and CDR2 are KGHSH and LQKENI. Here the CDR3 reads CASSPKQRADTQYF. CDR3 in DNA: TGTGCCAGCTCACCCAAGCAGAGGGCAGATACGCAGTATTTT.

At least ten counts were recorded for this clonotype. This chain links TRBV28 with TRBJ1-4, with D unclear. The CDR3 is 14 amino acids. Germline-derived CDR1 and CDR2 are MDHEN and SYDVKM. V was pared by 5 bases and J by 5 bases, with 12 bases between. In nucleotides, the CDR3 is TGTGCCAGCAGTCCGGCCGGGCGCAATGAAAAACTGTTTTTT. Amino acids: CASSPAGRNEKLFF.

This clonotype was detected ten times or more. The chain is built from TRBV30 and TRBJ1-2; D remains ambiguous. This CDR3 comprises 14 residues. CDR1 and CDR2 (germline): GTSNPN, SVGIG (reference sequence). V dropped 0 bases and J dropped 8 bases, with 16 bases sitting between them. DNA of the CDR3: TGTGCCTGGAGTGTACTCCCCCCGGCGGGAGGCTACACCTTC. Protein sequence: CAWSVLPPAGGYTF.

This clonotype was observed many times. CDR3 sequence reads: CASSYTTSGSTDTQYF. CDR3 in DNA: TGTGCCAGCAGTTACACGACTAGCGGAAGCACAGATACGCAGTATTTT. The V gene is TRBV12-3 or TRBV12-4, the J gene TRBJ2-3; 9 bases are a match to TRBD2. V lost 4 bases, J lost 0 bases, and 5 bases stayed unmatched. The CDR3 has 16 residues.

This clonotype occurred many times. This chain joins TRBV5-6 and TRBJ1-2, with 8 bases fitting TRBD1. Germline CDR1 and CDR2: SGHDT and YYEEEE. The V gene end was trimmed by 3 bases and the J gene end by 8 bases; junction bases not matched to a gene: 12. This CDR3 is built from 15 residues. This chain's CDR3 is CASSYSIRQGRGYTF. CDR3 DNA: TGTGCCAGCAGCTATTCGATCCGACAGGGGCGAGGCTACACCTTC.

This clonotype has ten or more counts. CDR3 sequence reads: CASSLRRRVSYNEQFF. Here the CDR3 DNA reads TGTGCCAGCAGTTTAAGGCGGCGGGTCTCCTACAATGAGCAGTTCTTC. This chain links TRBV28 with TRBJ2-1, with a possible D match to TRBD2 (5 bases). The germline V gene has CDR1 MDHEN and CDR2 SYDVKM. V lost 2 bases, J lost 0 bases, and 11 bases lay in between. This CDR3 is 16 amino acids long.

This clonotype appeared a few times. The CDR3 region has the DNA TGTGCCAGCAGCGTAGCACCGACAGGGCAAAACTACGAGCAGTACTTC. This translates into CASSVAPTGQNYEQYF. The V and J genes are TRBV9 and TRBJ2-7, with 7 positions matching TRBD1. Germline assignment: CDR1 SGDLS and CDR2 YYNGEE. The CDR3 is 16 amino acids. With 0 bases clipped from V and 3 bases from J, the junction kept 9 bases outside the gene matches.

For this clonotype: The junction departs from the called germline gene at one end, perhaps through a read error. V gene TRBV7-2 combines with J gene TRBJ1-1, with a weak D call TRBD1 (5 bases). Per the germline V gene, CDR1 is SGHTA and CDR2 is FQGNSA. This CDR3 is 14 amino acids long. CDR3 in amino acids: CVSSGLQGATEAFF. For the CDR3, the DNA is TGTGTCAGCAGTGGACTCCAGGGAGCCACTGAAGCTTTCTTT.

The chain recombines TRBV7-2 with TRBJ2-1; 8 bases align to TRBD1. V lost 5 bases to trimming and J lost 6 bases; unmatched junction nucleotides: 21. This CDR3 contains 19 residues. Germline V CDR1 and CDR2: SGHTA, FQGNSA. CDR3 sequence (DNA): TGTGCCAGCAGCGCCGGGACAGGAGGGGGTAGGATGGGCTCCAATGAGCAGTTCTTC. Translation: CASSAGTGGGRMGSNEQFF.

This clonotype was detected many times. CDR3 bases: TGTGCCAGCAGTTTTACCTGGACCAATGAGCAGTTCTTC. Its protein product is CASSFTWTNEQFF. The chain is built from TRBV7-2 and TRBJ2-1, with D unresolved. CDR1 SGHTA and CDR2 FQGNSA come from the germline V gene. The V and J ends lost 6 bases and 6 bases respectively, with 12 bases between them. This CDR3 has 13 amino acids.

Ten or more counts support this clonotype. The chain has TRBV10-3 and TRBJ1-2, with 8 bases matching TRBD1. The CDR3 spans 12 residues. V gave up 7 bases and J gave up 8 bases; unmatched junction bases: 6. Germline CDR1 is ENHRY and CDR2 is SYGVKD. CDR3 DNA: TGTGCCATCACCAAGACAGGGGAGGGCTACACCTTC. Translation: CAITKTGEGYTF.

This clonotype was counted at least ten times. The chain combines TRBV11-2 with TRBJ1-3, with unresolved D. This CDR3 has 15 amino acids. The ends were cut back, 1 base at V and 4 bases at J, with 11 bases in the middle. Germline V gives CDR1 SGHAT, CDR2 FQNNGV. Here the CDR3 reads CASSLAPRGGNTIYF. The CDR3 DNA is TGTGCCAGCAGCTTAGCCCCCAGAGGCGGAAACACCATATATTTT.

In this sample, this clonotype turned up many times. The chain couples TRBV11-1 to TRBJ1-1; weak D call: TRBD1 (6 bases). Deletions cut 6 bases from V and 4 bases from J, with 12 bases between. CDR1 and CDR2 (germline): SGHAT, FQDESV (reference sequence). The CDR3 is 13 amino acids. Written as DNA, the CDR3 is TGTGCCAGCAGAACAGGGCCTCCCACTGAAGCTTTCTTT. Its translation: CASRTGPPTEAFF.

This clonotype came up a few times. This sequence joins TRBV20-1 and TRBJ2-1; 8 positions match TRBD1. This CDR3 is built from 12 residues. Looked up from germline, CDR1 is DFQATT and CDR2 is SNEGSKA (reference sequence). The CDR3 DNA sequence: TGCGGAGGACAGGGAGACTACAATGAGCAGTTCTTC. Its protein product is CGGQGDYNEQFF.

This clonotype has a count of ten or more. The rearrangement uses TRBV14 and TRBJ2-3; D is perhaps TRBD2 (6 bases). Germline-derived CDR1 and CDR2 are SGHDN and FVKESK. The CDR3 runs 15 residues. Trimming removed 3 bases at V and 4 bases at J, with 14 bases between. CDR3 in amino acids: CASSHTREVADTQYF. For the CDR3, the DNA is TGTGCCAGCAGCCACACCAGGGAGGTTGCAGATACGCAGTATTTT.

The chain couples TRBV5-5 to TRBJ2-7; D gene unclear. Between the trimmed V and J ends, which lost 1 base and 6 bases, there was a span of 14 bases. The germline gives CDR1 SGHKS, CDR2 YYEKEE (reference sequence). This CDR3 region has 14 residues. The CDR3 DNA reads as TGTGCCAGCAGCTTGCGTCAGATCCCCGGCGAGCAGTACTTC. Its protein is CASSLRQIPGEQYF.